Sequencing of this T cell receptor (beta chain) was carried out in a study of patients and donors after allogeneic stem cell transplantation. The germline V gene has CDR1 SNHLY and CDR2 FYNNEI. The CDR3 has 11 amino acids. V lost 5 bases and J 11 bases, leaving 10 bases between the germline ends. MiXCR, applied by TCRdb to the RT-PCR reads, yields one record per CDR3 protein. This table has hundreds of thousands of distinct CDR3 sequences, 16% appearing once. The rearrangement uses TRBV2 and TRBJ1-3; D remains ambiguous. This TCR was sampled from a human donor who was either an allogeneic HSCT recipient or a stem cell or donor lymphocyte infusion donor (not recorded which). It is not recorded whose cells these are; they may come from a transplant donor. The specimen was blood, either unsorted or a sorted T cell fraction (not recorded which). CDR3 sequence: CASSNVGAIYF. CDR3 bases: TGTGCCAGCAGTAACGTGGGTGCCATATATTTT. Full variable domain (missing parts from reference TRBV2 and TRBJ1-3): EPEVTQTPSHQVTQMGQEVILRCVPISNHLYFYWYRQILGQKVEFLVSFYNNEISEKSEIFDDQFSVERPDGSNFTLKIRSTKLEDSAMYFCASSNVGAIYFGEGSWLTVV.